The 13 T cell receptor beta chains given below trace back to one sample, sequenced in a study of T-cell reconstitution after alpha-beta-depleted transplantation in children. Unique molecular identifiers were used in preparing the TCRbeta library. MiXCR, run by TCRdb on the PCR reads, gives a single entry per CDR3 protein. The repertoire holds about 980,000 distinct CDR3 sequences, with roughly 29% as singletons. The material was PBMCs, mostly from graft donor cells, obtained 360 days after TCRalphabeta/CD19-depleted stem cell transplant. These receptors were collected from a boy less than two years old who had a stem cell transplant for SCID, so the T cells may come from the graft donor.

The table lists this clonotype with a few counts. J is TRBJ2-6 and V is TRBV15, with 10 nucleotides matching TRBD1. Unmatched junction bases numbered 17, after V lost 3 bases and J lost 9 bases. Germline V gene sequence: CDR1 LNHNV, CDR2 YYDKDF (reference sequence). The CDR3 is 19 amino acids. Here the CDR3 reads CATSSHRDRGLLGGNVLTF. DNA for the CDR3: TGTGCCACCAGCAGTCACCGGGACAGGGGCCTCCTCGGCGGCAACGTCCTGACTTTC.

This clonotype was recorded a few times. The chain combines TRBV12-3 or TRBV12-4 with TRBJ1-1; perhaps TRBD1 as D (6 bases). The CDR3 has 17 residues. V gave up 6 bases and J gave up 0 bases, with 20 bases separating them. CDR3 region: CASSYATRGYLNTEAFF. CDR3 nucleotide sequence: TGTGCCAGCAGCTACGCCACGAGGGGGTATTTGAACACTGAAGCTTTCTTT.

The table lists this clonotype with a few counts. J is TRBJ1-1 and V is TRBV6-1, with D hard to call. This CDR3 comprises 13 residues. The ends were cut back, 6 bases at V and 1 base at J, with 9 bases in the middle. Germline CDR1 is MNHNS and CDR2 is SASEGT. The CDR3, as DNA: TGTGCCAGCAGAATTTCTGAGAACACTGAAGCTTTCTTT. Protein product: CASRISENTEAFF.

A few counts support this clonotype. The V call is TRBV5-1, the J call TRBJ2-1; 9 bases are shared with TRBD1. The J segment lost 0 bases and the V segment lost 0 bases, leaving 1 base of the junction unmatched. This CDR3 contains 16 residues. Germline V gene data show CDR1 as SGHRS and CDR2 as YFSETQ. The CDR3 protein is CASSLGDRASYNEQFF. The DNA for the CDR3 is TGCGCCAGCAGCTTGGGGGACAGGGCCTCCTACAATGAGCAGTTCTTC.

For the CDR3, the DNA is TGCGCCAGCAGCCAATACTTTCGCAGCGGCTGGGACTACGAGCAGTACTTC. Protein: CASSQYFRSGWDYEQYF. The rearrangement links TRBV4-1 to TRBJ2-7; possibly TRBD2 for D (5 bases). Trimming left V 2 bases short and J 3 bases short, with 20 bases between. The CDR3 is 17 amino acids. Per germline, CDR1 MGHRA and CDR2 YSYEKL.

This clonotype was recorded a few times. This chain links TRBV4-2 with TRBJ2-3; no clear D. Germline-derived CDR1 and CDR2 are LGHNA and YNFKEQ. Trimming removed 0 bases from V and 2 bases from J, with 9 bases in between. The CDR3 totals 15 residues. For the CDR3, the DNA is TGTGCCAGCAGCCAAGATAGTACCCTCACAGATACGCAGTATTTT. Amino acid sequence: CASSQDSTLTDTQYF.

This clonotype has only a few counts. This sequence joins TRBV12-3 or TRBV12-4 and TRBJ2-5, with TRBD1 matching over 8 bases. The V gene end was trimmed by 8 bases and the J gene end by 5 bases; junction bases not matched to a gene: 7. This CDR3 comprises 13 residues. The DNA of the CDR3 is TGTGCCAGCCGGCAGGGGGCGGGGGAGACCCAGTACTTC. Its protein is CASRQGAGETQYF.

This chain connects TRBV5-1 to TRBJ2-5; 11 bases map to TRBD2. The CDR3 has 17 residues. V gave up 0 bases and J gave up 6 bases; unmatched junction bases: 10. Germline lookup yields CDR1 SGHRS and CDR2 YFSETQ. The CDR3 loop is CASSLGLAGNRGKTQYF. The CDR3, as DNA: TGCGCCAGCAGCTTGGGACTAGCGGGGAACAGGGGAAAGACCCAGTACTTC.

This clonotype was observed at least ten times. This chain joins TRBV15 and TRBJ2-1, with TRBD1 as a possible D gene (5 bases). CDR3 length: 16 amino acids. V was trimmed by 0 bases and J by 6 bases, leaving 15 bases between them. The germline CDR1 and CDR2 sequences are LNHNV and YYDKDF (reference sequence). This CDR3 is CATSRDSSAGINEQFF. The CDR3 DNA sequence: TGTGCCACCAGCAGAGATTCTTCAGCAGGGATCAATGAGCAGTTCTTC.

The chain recombines TRBV12-3 or TRBV12-4 with TRBJ2-3, with D possibly matching TRBD1 (5 bases). This CDR3 contains 14 residues. The V gene lost 3 bases and the J gene lost 2 bases, with 9 bases spanning the gap. In nucleotides, the CDR3 is TGTGCCAGCAGTTTCGAGACAGACACAGATACGCAGTATTTT. Translating gives CASSFETDTDTQYF.

This clonotype was recorded once. The rearrangement joins TRBV4-1 to TRBJ2-1; D unclear. CDR1 is MGHRA and CDR2 is YSYEKL in the germline V gene. The CDR3 totals 13 residues. Trimming shortened V by 3 bases and J by 6 bases, and 9 bases separated the two germline ends. The CDR3 DNA reads as TGCGCCAGCAGCCACGGACGGACCAATGAGCAGTTCTTC. The encoded protein is CASSHGRTNEQFF.

The chain links TRBV20-1 to TRBJ2-7; possibly TRBD2 for D (6 bases). Germline CDR1 reads DFQATT; CDR2 reads SNEGSKA (reference sequence). This CDR3 is 13 amino acids long. The V end lost 4 bases, the J end lost 3 bases, and 13 bases lay between the germline ends. The CDR3, as DNA: TGCAGTGCTATTAAGCGGGCCTACTACGAGCAGTACTTC. Protein sequence: CSAIKRAYYEQYF.

In its sample, this clonotype was seen a few times. This chain connects TRBV3-1 to TRBJ2-1; D may be TRBD2 (6 bases). This CDR3 is built from 17 residues. Per the germline V gene, CDR1 is LGHDT and CDR2 is YNNKEL (reference sequence). Trimming cost V 0 bases and J 0 bases, with 12 bases left between them. CDR3 bases: TGTGCCAGCAGCCAAGATATCCGGGAGAGCTCCTACAATGAGCAGTTCTTC. Its translation: CASSQDIRESSYNEQFF.